This T cell receptor beta chain was identified in a study of tumor-infiltrating lymphocytes in primary liver carcinoma. Total RNA (roughly 530 ng) served as template for TCR beta cDNA synthesis primed by a constant-region primer. Construction of TCR beta libraries relied on three successive nested multiplex PCR rounds employing slightly modified ARM-PCR. TCRdb re-derived calls from the multiplex PCR reads in MiXCR, one entry per CDR3 protein. Seen here are tens of thousands of distinct CDR3 sequences, about 70% observed once, and the top ten hold 25% to 35%. Co-extraction yielded RNA and DNA from approximately 20-30 mg of unsorted bulk tissue. This clonotype occurred many times. This sequence was found in a man aged 40-49 years with primary liver carcinoma and hepatitis B virus infection. The sequenced sample was liver tumor tissue from sampling region 4. As for subset: tumor region T4, right-lateral pole.

The CDR3 bases are TGTGCCAGCGGGGGGCCGGCGGGCACAGATACGCAGTATTTT. The encoded protein is CASGGPAGTDTQYF. This chain uses TRBV10-3 with TRBJ2-3, with TRBD2 matching 8 bases. The CDR3 has 14 residues. J lost 1 base, V lost 10 bases, and 7 bases had no gene match. Per the germline V gene, CDR1 is ENHRY and CDR2 is SYGVKD.